The source of this TCR beta chain is a study of radiotherapy plus CTLA-4 blockade in lung cancer (dated by TCRdb to between 2018 and 2020). Describing the broader study: Objective responses were observed in 18% of enrolled patients, and disease control was achieved in 25% to 35%.

Libraries were prepared through the immunoSEQ multiplex PCR assay. Imported from immuneACCESS, the table was reduced by TCRdb to in-frame sequences with V and J called. These copies leave out some clones; in studies compared against another copy, an unresolved V gene accounts for under half, and the cause of the remainder is not known. The sample has about 45,000 clones on record, roughly 60% of them singletons. The ten largest clones capture about 18% of the sample. Focal radiation therapy combined with CTLA-4 blockade (ipilimumab) was tested in patients with chemo-refractory metastatic non-small-cell lung cancer. This clone was recorded only once. Which antigen it targets is not known. Per-nucleotide qualities are absent, and no much larger clonotype sits a single base away. Here V drops 6 bases and J drops 2 bases, and the junction holds 4 bases not matched to any gene. The CDR3 has 13 amino acids, counting the end cysteine and phenylalanine. Only the CDR3 DNA stays, 39 bases, in frame from base 1. Sequences KGHSH (CDR1) and LQKENI (CDR2) are obtained from the germline V gene.

Findings and caveats that apply to the study as a whole: Early dynamic changes in blood T cell clones, together with increased serum interferon-beta after radiation, were reported as the strongest predictors of response. TCR clones derived from tumors expanded in peripheral blood after treatment with radiotherapy and ipilimumab.

The V and J genes are TRBV18 and TRBJ2-7; 7 nucleotides in the junction match TRBD1. The TCR was taken from a human donor with non-small cell lung cancer who had a partial response to radiotherapy plus ipilimumab. Sequencing was performed on peripheral blood, taken from a patient treated with radiotherapy plus ipilimumab. The CDR3 corresponds to CASSRTGAYEQYF. The nucleotides read TGTGCCAGCTCGAGGACAGGAGCCTACGAGCAGTACTTC. Full variable domain (CDR3 extended with the reference TRBV18 and TRBJ2-7 proteins): NAGVMQNPRHLVRRRGQEARLRCSPMKGHSHVYWYRQLPEEGLKFMVYLQKENIIDESGMPKERFSAEFPKEGPSILRIQQVVRGDSAAYFCASSRTGAYEQYFGPGTRLTVT.